This record looks at one T cell receptor (beta chain) sequence and its context. Its target is unknown. Looked up from germline, CDR1 is SGHTA and CDR2 is FQGNSA. With 2 bases clipped from V and 9 bases from J, the junction kept 13 bases outside the gene matches. The CDR3 contains 17 residues. The data stem from a study of cytomegalovirus exposure and HLA in healthy donors. Regarding the study as a whole: It was likely that a cluster of highly shared sequence variants was a sequencing artifact. 150 to 200 TCR beta chains were listed as cytomegalovirus-associated. By a later analysis, the bulk of CMV-associated TCR beta chains appeared HLA-restricted.

Both 60 Vbeta primers and 13 Jbeta primers went into the PCR. Repertoires were generated with immunoSEQ multiplex PCR, while TCRdb's copy carries only in-frame clones and drops some. The table has 130,000 to 150,000 clones, approximately 79% seen once; the top ten hold 1.7%. Material for sequencing was PBMCs. The receptor comes from a woman aged 25-40 years in good health and CMV-seronegative. The V call is TRBV7-2, the J call TRBJ1-6; 7 nucleotides agree with TRBD1. CDR3 residues: CASSLKGQGGMGSPLHF. The CDR3 DNA reads as TGTGCCAGCAGCTTAAAGGGACAAGGGGGCATGGGTTCACCCCTCCACTTT.